This T cell receptor beta chain was identified in a study of a mutant IDH1 vaccine in newly diagnosed glioma. Time point reported: week 35, safety follow-up. Vaccinated patients received 300 ug of mutant IDH1 20-mer peptide per dose, with topical imiquimod. Every donor had a new WHO grade 3 or 4 astrocytoma that was IDH1-mutant, with loss of nuclear ATRX. The V end was cut by 4 bases, the J end by 1 base, with 13 bases between. This CDR3 has 15 residues. In germline, CDR1 is SQVTM, CDR2 ANQGSEA. Only in-frame clones appear in the TCRdb table, and some are missing; sequencing was by immunoSEQ multiplex PCR. The sample gives 30,000 to 40,000 clones, approximately 78% of which show up once; approximately 6.9% is in the top ten. As regards this clone: Its matching antigen is unknown.

Sequencing was performed on PBMCs, taken from a glioma patient whose treatment included an IDH1 peptide vaccine. The chain carries TRBV29-1 and TRBJ2-2; D remains unclear. This receptor was identified in a woman between 18 and 29 years old with glioma. CDR3 protein: CSVVIGSLNTGELFF. The DNA of the CDR3 is TGCAGCGTTGTGATCGGTAGCTTGAACACCGGGGAGCTGTTTTTT.